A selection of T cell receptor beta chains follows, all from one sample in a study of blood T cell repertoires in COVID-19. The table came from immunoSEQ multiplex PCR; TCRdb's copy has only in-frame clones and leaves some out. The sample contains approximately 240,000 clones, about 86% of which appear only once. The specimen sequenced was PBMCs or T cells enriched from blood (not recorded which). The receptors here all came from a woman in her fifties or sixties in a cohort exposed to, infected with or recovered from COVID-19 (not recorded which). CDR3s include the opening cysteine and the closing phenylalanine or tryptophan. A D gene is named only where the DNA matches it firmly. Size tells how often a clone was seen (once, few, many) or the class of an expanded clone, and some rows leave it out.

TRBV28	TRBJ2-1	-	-	TGTGCCAGCAGTTTATCCGTGTTGGTGCGGCAGAATTGGAACAATGAGCAGTTCTTC	CASSLSVLVRQNWNNEQFF
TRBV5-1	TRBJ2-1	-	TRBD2	TGCGCCAGCAATCTAGCGGGGGACAATGAGCAGTTCTTC	CASNLAGDNEQFF
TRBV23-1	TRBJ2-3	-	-	TGCGCCAGCAGTCAATCCTCAGGGGGCGGGGGTGTAATAACAGATACGCAGTATTTT	CASSQSSGGGGVITDTQYF
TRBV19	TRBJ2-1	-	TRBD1	TGTGCCAGTAGTATGGACCACAGGGGAGATGAGCAGTTCTTC	CASSMDHRGDEQFF
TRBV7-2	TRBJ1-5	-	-	TGTGCCAGCAGCTTAGACAGGGACCAGCCCCAGCATTTT	CASSLDRDQPQHF
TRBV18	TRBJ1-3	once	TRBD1	TGTGCCAGCTCACCCCGACTGGGACAGGGAGTAGCTGGAAACACCATATATTTT	CASSPRLGQGVAGNTIYF
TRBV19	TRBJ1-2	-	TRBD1	TGTGCCAGTAGTACTCGGACAGGGAGCGGTAACTATGGCTACACCTTC	CASSTRTGSGNYGYTF
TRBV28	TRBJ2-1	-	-	TGTGCCAGCAGTCAGGATCCCCGGCCCGATGAGCAGTTCTTC	CASSQDPRPDEQFF
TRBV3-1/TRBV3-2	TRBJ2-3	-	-	TGTGCCAGCAGCCAATCACGGACTGGAACGCAGTATTTT	CASSQSRTGTQYF
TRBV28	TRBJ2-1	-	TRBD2	TGTGCCAGCAGTTCAGCTAGCGGGGGGTCTAACGAGCAGTTCTTC	CASSSASGGSNEQFF
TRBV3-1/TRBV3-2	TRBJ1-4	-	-	TGTGCCAGCAGTCCCACAGGCCGTAATGAAAAACTGTTTTTT	CASSPTGRNEKLFF
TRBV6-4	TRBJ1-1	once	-	TGTGCCAGCCGCCGTTTCGCCGGGAACACTGAAGCTTTCTTT	CASRRFAGNTEAFF
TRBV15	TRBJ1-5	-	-	TGTGCCACCAGCAGAGATGGGACCGCAGAGACGGACTATAGCAATCAGCCCCAGCATTTT	CATSRDGTAETDYSNQPQHF
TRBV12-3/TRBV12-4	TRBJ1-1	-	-	TGTGCCAGCAGCGGACAGATGAACACTGAAGCTTTCTTT	CASSGQMNTEAFF
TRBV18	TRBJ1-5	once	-	TGTGCCAGCTCACCCCCGGGAGGTAGCAATCAGCCCCAGCATTTT	CASSPPGGSNQPQHF
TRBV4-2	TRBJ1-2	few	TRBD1	TGTGCCAGCAGCCAAGCATCCGGACAGGGACACTATGGCTACACCTTC	CASSQASGQGHYGYTF
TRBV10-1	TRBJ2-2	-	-	TGCGCCAGCAGCGACACCGGGGAGCTGTTTTTT	CASSDTGELFF
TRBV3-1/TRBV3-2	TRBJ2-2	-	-	TGTGCCAGCAGCCAAGGGCAGGGAAGCTCCCCCGGGGAGCTGTTTTTT	CASSQGQGSSPGELFF
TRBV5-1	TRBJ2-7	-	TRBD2	TGCGCCAGCAGCTTTGGTCCGGGGGGCGAGCAGTACTTC	CASSFGPGGEQYF
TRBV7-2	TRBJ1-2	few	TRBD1	TGTGCCAGCAGCTTAGGGACAGGAACTAACTATGGCTACACCTTC	CASSLGTGTNYGYTF
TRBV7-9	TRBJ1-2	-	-	TGTGCCAGCAGCTTGGGCAGGGTGGCCAACCGGATGATTAACTATGGCTACACCTTC	CASSLGRVANRMINYGYTF
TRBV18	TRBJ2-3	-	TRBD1	TGTGCCAGCATAGACAGGGCCAACACAGATACGCAGTATTTT	CASIDRANTDTQYF
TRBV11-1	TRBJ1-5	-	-	TGTGCCAGCAGCCTACAGAACAATCAGCCCCAGCATTTT	CASSLQNNQPQHF
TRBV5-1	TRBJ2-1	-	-	TGCGCCAGCAGCTTGGTGCGAAATGAGCAGTTCTTC	CASSLVRNEQFF
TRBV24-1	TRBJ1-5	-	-	TGTGCCACCAGTGAATTAATCAGGGGGCCCCAGCATTTT	CATSELIRGPQHF
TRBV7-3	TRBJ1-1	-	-	TGTGCCAGCAGCCTTCAGGGTTACACTGAAGCTTTCTTT	CASSLQGYTEAFF
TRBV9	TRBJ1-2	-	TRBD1	TGTGCCAGCAGCGTAGCCGCAACCGGGACAGCCTATGGCTACACCTTC	CASSVAATGTAYGYTF
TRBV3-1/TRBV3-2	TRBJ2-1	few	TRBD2	TGTGCCAGCAGCCAAGTTGCTAGCGGCTACTCCTACAATGAGCAGTTCTTC	CASSQVASGYSYNEQFF
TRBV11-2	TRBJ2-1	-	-	TGTGCCAGCAGCTTAACGGCAGGGTACAATGAGCAGTTCTTC	CASSLTAGYNEQFF
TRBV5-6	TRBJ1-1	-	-	TGTGCCAGCAGCTTGTCCGTGAACACTGAAGCTTTCTTT	CASSLSVNTEAFF
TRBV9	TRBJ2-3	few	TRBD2	TGTGCCAGCAGCCCCAATAGCGGGGGCACAGATACGCAGTATTTT	CASSPNSGGTDTQYF
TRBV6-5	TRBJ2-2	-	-	TGTGCCAGCAGTTACTCGCCTACCACCGGGGAGCTGTTTTTT	CASSYSPTTGELFF
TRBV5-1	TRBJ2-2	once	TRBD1	TGCGCCAGCAGCTTGGAGGAGATTTTGGGGACAGGGGACACCGGGGAGCTGTTTTTT	CASSLEEILGTGDTGELFF
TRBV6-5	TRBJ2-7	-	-	TGTGCCAGCAGAGTCGGGGACGAGCAGTACTTC	CASRVGDEQYF
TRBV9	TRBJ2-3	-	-	TGTGCCAGCAGCACGGGACTGACAGATACGCAGTATTTT	CASSTGLTDTQYF
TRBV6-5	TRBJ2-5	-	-	TGTGCCAGCAGTTACTCTCTTTCTGCGATCCAAGCGTACTTC	CASSYSLSAIQAYF
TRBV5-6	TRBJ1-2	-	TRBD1	TGTGCCAGCAGCTTGGGTCCGGGGACAGTCTATGGCTACACCTTC	CASSLGPGTVYGYTF
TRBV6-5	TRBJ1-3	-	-	TGTGCCAGCAGTTCGACTGTAAACTCTGGAAACACCATATATTTT	CASSSTVNSGNTIYF
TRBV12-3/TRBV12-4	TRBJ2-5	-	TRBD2	TGTGCCAGCAGTTTCGTCGGGGGGGAGACCCAGTACTTC	CASSFVGGETQYF
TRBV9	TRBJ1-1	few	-	TGTGCCAGCAGCGTAGGGTGGGGCGTGAACACTGAAGCTTTCTTT	CASSVGWGVNTEAFF
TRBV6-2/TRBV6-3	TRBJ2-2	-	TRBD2	TGTGTCAGCAGTTATCGGCTAGCGGGGTCCGGGGAGCTGTTTTTT	CVSSYRLAGSGELFF
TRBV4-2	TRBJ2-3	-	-	TGTGCCAGCAGCCAAGTTATGGAGGGGACAGATACGCAGTATTTT	CASSQVMEGTDTQYF
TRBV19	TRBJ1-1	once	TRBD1	TGTGCCAGTATGTGGGGCAGGGGGGACACTGAAGCTTTCTTT	CASMWGRGDTEAFF
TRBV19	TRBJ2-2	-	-	TGTGCCAGTAGTATAGTTGGGGGCCCGCGGACCGGGGAGCTGTTTTTT	CASSIVGGPRTGELFF
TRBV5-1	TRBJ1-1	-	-	TGCGCCAGCAGCTTGGAGGGCAGGGGAAACACTGAAGCTTTCTTT	CASSLEGRGNTEAFF
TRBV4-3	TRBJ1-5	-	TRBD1	TGCGCCAGCAGCCAAGAGGTTCAGCAGGGGGGTAGCAATCAGCCCCAGCATTTT	CASSQEVQQGGSNQPQHF
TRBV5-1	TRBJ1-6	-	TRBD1	TGCGCCAGCAGCTTGGCGACCGGGACAGGGAATTCACCCCTCCACTTT	CASSLATGTGNSPLHF
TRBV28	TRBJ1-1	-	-	TGTGCCAGCAAAACCGGGGGGAACACTGAAGCTTTCTTT	CASKTGGNTEAFF
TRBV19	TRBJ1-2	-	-	TGTGCCAGTAGTATAGTTGAAGGGGGTCTGGTCTATGGCTACACCTTC	CASSIVEGGLVYGYTF
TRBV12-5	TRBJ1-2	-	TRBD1	TGTGCTAGTGGTGTGGGACAGGGAGTACGCGGCTACACCTTC	CASGVGQGVRGYTF
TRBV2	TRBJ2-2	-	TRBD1	TGTGCCAGCAAACAGGGGTTCGTCACCGGGGAGCTGTTTTTT	CASKQGFVTGELFF
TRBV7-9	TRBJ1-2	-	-	TGTGCCAGCAGCTCAAATCAGGGCTGGGACTATGGCTACACCTTC	CASSSNQGWDYGYTF
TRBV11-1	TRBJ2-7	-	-	TGTGCCAGCAGCCACGAGACCGGGATAGACGAGCAGTACTTC	CASSHETGIDEQYF
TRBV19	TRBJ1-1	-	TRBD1	TGTGCCAGTAGTACGGGGACAGACACTGAAGCTTTCTTT	CASSTGTDTEAFF
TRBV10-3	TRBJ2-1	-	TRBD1	TGTGCCACCCGCGGGCAGGGGGTCGATGAGCAGTTCTTC	CATRGQGVDEQFF
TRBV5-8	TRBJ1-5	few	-	TGTGCCAGCAGCTTGGGACCAAGGGGGTATAGCAATCAGCCCCAGCATTTT	CASSLGPRGYSNQPQHF
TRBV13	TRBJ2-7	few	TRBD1	TGTGCCAGCAGCTTAGGGACAGGGGGCGACGAGCAGTACTTC	CASSLGTGGDEQYF
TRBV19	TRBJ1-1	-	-	TGTGCCAGTAGTTTGGGGGGGGACCCCACTGAAGCTTTCTTT	CASSLGGDPTEAFF
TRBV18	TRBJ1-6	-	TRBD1	TGTGCCAGCTCGCGGACAGGGGGAAATTCACCCCTCCACTTT	CASSRTGGNSPLHF
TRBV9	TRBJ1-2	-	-	TGTGCCAGCAGCGAGGGGGGGAACTATGGCTACACCTTC	CASSEGGNYGYTF